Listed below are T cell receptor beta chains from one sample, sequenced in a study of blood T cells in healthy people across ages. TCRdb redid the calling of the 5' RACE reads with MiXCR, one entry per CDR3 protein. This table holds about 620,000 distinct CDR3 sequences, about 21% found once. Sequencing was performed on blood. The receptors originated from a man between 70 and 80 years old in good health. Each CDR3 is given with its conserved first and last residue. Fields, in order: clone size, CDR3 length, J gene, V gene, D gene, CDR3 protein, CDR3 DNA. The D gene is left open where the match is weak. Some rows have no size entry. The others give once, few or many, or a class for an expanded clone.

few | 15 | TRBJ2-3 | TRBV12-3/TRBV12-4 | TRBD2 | CASSLASGTTDTQYF | TGTGCCAGCAGCTTAGCTAGCGGGACCACAGATACGCAGTATTTT
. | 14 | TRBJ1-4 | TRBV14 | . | CASSPQGSREKLFF | TGTGCCAGCAGCCCCCAGGGCAGCAGGGAAAAACTGTTTTTT
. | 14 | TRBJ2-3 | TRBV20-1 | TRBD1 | CSASSGTAPDTQYF | TGCAGTGCTAGCAGTGGGACAGCCCCAGATACGCAGTATTTT
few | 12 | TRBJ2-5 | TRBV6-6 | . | CASSSPIETQYF | TGTGCCAGCAGTTCCCCAATTGAGACCCAGTACTTC
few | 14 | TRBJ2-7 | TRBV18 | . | CASSHPGLSNEQYF | TGTGCCAGCTCACATCCGGGACTCTCTAACGAGCAGTACTTC
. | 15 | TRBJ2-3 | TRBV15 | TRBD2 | CATSRTGGFADTQYF | TGTGCCACCAGCAGGACGGGAGGGTTCGCAGATACGCAGTATTTT
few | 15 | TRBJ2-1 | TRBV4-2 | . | CASSQDPTTYNEQFF | TGTGCCAGCAGCCAAGATCCGACAACCTACAATGAGCAGTTCTTC
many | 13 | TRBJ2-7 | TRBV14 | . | CASSQEGVDEQYF | TGTGCCAGCAGCCAAGAGGGCGTTGACGAGCAGTACTTC
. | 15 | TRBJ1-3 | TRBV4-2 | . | CASSQGGAGENTIYF | TGTGCCAGCAGCCAGGGCGGGGCTGGGGAAAACACCATATATTTT
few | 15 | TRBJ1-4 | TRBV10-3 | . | CAIRPGQTQNEKLFF | TGTGCCATCAGGCCCGGACAGACGCAAAATGAAAAACTGTTTTTT
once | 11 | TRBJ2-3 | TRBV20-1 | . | CSAWVSDTQYF | TGCAGTGCTTGGGTATCAGATACGCAGTATTTT
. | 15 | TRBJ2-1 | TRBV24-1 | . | CATCDGPAAYNEQFF | TGTGCCACCTGCGATGGGCCAGCGGCCTACAATGAGCAGTTCTTC
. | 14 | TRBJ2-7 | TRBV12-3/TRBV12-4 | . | CASSLRDSFYEQYF | TGTGCCAGCAGTTTAAGGGACTCCTTCTACGAGCAGTACTTC
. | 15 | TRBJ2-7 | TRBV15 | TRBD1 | CATSRVLGQRYEQYF | TGTGCCACCAGCAGAGTTCTGGGACAGCGCTACGAGCAGTACTTC
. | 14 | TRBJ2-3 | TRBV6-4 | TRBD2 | CASSENGRGDTQYF | TGCGCCAGCAGTGAAAACGGGAGGGGAGATACGCAGTATTTT
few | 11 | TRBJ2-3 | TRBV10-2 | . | CASSELNTQYF | TGCGCCAGCAGTGAATTAAATACGCAGTATTTT
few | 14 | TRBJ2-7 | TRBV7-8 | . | CASSPGSGAYEQYF | TGTGCCAGCAGCCCAGGGTCAGGGGCCTACGAGCAGTACTTC
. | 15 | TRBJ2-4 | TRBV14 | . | CASSQDSVPSNIQYF | TGTGCCAGCAGCCAAGATTCGGTCCCTTCAAACATTCAGTACTTC
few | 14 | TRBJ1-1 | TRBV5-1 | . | CASSLGDTFTEAFF | TGCGCCAGCAGCTTGGGGGACACGTTCACTGAAGCTTTCTTT
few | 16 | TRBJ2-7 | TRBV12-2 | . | CASRSHAGTGDYEQYF | TGTGCAAGTCGCTCCCATGCCGGGACAGGAGACTACGAGCAGTACTTC
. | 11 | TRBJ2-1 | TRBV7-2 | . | CASSLGPFQDF | TGTGCCAGCAGCTTAGGCCCCTTCCAAGACTTC
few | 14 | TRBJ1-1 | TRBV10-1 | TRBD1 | CASSEGTGATEAFF | TGCGCCAGCAGTGAGGGGACAGGGGCCACTGAAGCTTTCTTT
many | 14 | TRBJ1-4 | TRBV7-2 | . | CASSLRQSSEKLFF | TGTGCCAGCAGCTTAAGGCAGTCTTCCGAAAAACTGTTTTTT
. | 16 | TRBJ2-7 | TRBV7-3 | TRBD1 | CASSPGGGTGVHEQYF | TGTGCCAGCAGCCCCGGAGGCGGGACAGGGGTCCACGAGCAGTACTTC